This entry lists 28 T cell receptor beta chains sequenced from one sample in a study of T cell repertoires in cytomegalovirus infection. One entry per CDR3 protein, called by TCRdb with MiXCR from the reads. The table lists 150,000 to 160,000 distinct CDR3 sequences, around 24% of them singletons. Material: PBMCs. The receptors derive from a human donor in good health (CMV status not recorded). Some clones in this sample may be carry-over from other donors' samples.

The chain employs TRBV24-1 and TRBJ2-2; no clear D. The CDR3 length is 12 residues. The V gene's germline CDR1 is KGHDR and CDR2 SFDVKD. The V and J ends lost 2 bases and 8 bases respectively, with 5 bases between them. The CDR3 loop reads CATSDWSGELFF. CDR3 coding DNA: TGTGCCACCAGTGATTGGTCTGGGGAGCTGTTTTTT.

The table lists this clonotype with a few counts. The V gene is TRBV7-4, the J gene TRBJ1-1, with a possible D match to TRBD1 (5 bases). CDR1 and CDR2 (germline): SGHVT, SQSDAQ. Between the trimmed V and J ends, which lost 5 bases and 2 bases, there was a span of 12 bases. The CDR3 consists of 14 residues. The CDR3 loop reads CASSGGRGNTEAFF. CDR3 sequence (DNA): TGTGCCAGCAGCGGGGGGAGGGGTAACACTGAAGCTTTCTTT. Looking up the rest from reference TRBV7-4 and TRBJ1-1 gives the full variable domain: GAGVSQSPRYKVAKRGRDVALRCDSISGHVTLYWYRQTLGQGSEVLTYSQSDAQRDKSGRPSGRFSAERPERSVSTLKIQRTEQGDSAVYLCASSGGRGNTEAFFGQGTRLTVV.

As DNA, the CDR3 is TGTGCCAGCAGTCGCCAGGGGGATCGGTATGGCTACACCTTC. Translation gives CASSRQGDRYGYTF. The J gene is TRBJ1-2, the V gene TRBV12-3 or TRBV12-4; 7 bases agree with TRBD1. This CDR3 comprises 14 residues. The junction had 8 bases not matched to a gene; V was cut back by 5 bases and J by 5 bases.

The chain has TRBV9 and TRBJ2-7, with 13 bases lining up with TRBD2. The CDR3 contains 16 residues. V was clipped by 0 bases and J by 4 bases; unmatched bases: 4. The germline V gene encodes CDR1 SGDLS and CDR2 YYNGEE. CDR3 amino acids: CASSVGGLAGSYEQYF. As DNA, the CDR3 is TGTGCCAGCAGCGTAGGGGGACTAGCGGGGAGTTACGAGCAGTACTTC.

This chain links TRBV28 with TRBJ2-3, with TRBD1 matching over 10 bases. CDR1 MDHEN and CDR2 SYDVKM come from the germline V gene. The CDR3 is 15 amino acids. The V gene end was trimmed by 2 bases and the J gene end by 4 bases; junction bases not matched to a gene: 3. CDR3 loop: CASSLIGQGADTQYF. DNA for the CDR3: TGTGCCAGCAGTTTAATTGGACAGGGGGCAGATACGCAGTATTTT. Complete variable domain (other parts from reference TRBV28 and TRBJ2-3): DVKVTQSSRYLVKRTGEKVFLECVQDMDHENMFWYRQDPGLGLRLIYFSYDVKMKEKGDIPEGYSVSREKKERFSLILESASTNQTSMYLCASSLIGQGADTQYFGPGTRLTVL.

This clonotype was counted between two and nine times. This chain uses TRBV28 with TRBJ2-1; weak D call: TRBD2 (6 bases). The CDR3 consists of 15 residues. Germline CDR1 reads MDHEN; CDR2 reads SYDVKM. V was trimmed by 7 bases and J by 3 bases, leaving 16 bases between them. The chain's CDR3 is CASTQLGGLYNEQFF. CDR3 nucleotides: TGTGCCAGCACTCAGTTAGGAGGGCTCTACAATGAGCAGTTCTTC.

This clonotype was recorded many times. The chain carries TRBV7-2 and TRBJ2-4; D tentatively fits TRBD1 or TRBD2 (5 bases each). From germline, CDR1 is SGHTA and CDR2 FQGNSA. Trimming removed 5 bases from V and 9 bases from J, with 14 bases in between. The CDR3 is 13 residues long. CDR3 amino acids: CASSDRGRGIQYF. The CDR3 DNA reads TGTGCCAGCAGCGACAGAGGTCGGGGCATTCAGTACTTC. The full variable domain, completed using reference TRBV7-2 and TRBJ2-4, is GAGVSQSPSNKVTEKGKDVELRCDPISGHTALYWYRQSLGQGLEFLIYFQGNSAPDKSGLPSDRFSAERTGGSVSTLTIQRTQQEDSAVYLCASSDRGRGIQYFGAGTRLSVL.

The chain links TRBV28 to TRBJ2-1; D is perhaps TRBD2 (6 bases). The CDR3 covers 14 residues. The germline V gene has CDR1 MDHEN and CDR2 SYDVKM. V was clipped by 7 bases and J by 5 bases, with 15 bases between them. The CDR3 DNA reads TGTGCCAGCACCTCAGGGACTCTCAACAATGAGCAGTTCTTC. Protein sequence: CASTSGTLNNEQFF.

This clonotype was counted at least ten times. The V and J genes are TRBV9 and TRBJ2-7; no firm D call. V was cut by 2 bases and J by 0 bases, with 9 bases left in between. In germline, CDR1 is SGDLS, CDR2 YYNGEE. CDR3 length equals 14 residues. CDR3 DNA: TGTGCCAGCAGCGTGGCGGACGGCTCCTACGAGCAGTACTTC. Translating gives CASSVADGSYEQYF.

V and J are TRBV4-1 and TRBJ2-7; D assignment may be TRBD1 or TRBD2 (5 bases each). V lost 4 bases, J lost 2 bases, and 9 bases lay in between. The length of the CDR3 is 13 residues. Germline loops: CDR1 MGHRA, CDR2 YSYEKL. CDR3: CASSPQGAYEQYF. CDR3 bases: TGCGCCAGCAGCCCTCAGGGAGCCTACGAGCAGTACTTC.

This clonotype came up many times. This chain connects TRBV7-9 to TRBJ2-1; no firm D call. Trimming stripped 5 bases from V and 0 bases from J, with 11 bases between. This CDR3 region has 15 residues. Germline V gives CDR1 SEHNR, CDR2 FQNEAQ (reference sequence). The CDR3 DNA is TGTGCCAGCAGCCTTTCAGAGAGCTCCTACAATGAGCAGTTCTTC. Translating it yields CASSLSESSYNEQFF. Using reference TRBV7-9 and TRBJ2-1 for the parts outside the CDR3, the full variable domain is DTGVSQNPRHKITKRGQNVTFRCDPISEHNRLYWYRQTLGQGPEFLTYFQNEAQLEKSRLLSDRFSAERPKGSFSTLEIQRTEQGDSAMYLCASSLSESSYNEQFFGPGTRLTVL.

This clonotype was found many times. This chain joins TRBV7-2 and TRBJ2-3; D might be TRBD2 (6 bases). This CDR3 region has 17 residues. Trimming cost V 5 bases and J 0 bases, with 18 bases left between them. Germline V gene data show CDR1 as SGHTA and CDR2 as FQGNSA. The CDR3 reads CASSHRDFTQSTDTQYF. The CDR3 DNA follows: TGTGCCAGCAGCCACCGGGACTTCACCCAAAGCACAGATACGCAGTATTTT.

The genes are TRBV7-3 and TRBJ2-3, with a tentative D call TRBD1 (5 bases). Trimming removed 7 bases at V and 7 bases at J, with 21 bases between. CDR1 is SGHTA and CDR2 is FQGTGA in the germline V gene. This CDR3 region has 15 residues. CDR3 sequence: CASILQVLLTNTQYF. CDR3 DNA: TGTGCCAGCATCCTACAGGTCCTACTCACTAATACGCAGTATTTT.

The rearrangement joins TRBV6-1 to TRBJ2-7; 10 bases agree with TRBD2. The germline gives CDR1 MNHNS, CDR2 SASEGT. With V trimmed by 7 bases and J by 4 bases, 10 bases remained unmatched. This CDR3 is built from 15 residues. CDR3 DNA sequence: TGTGCCAGCACCGTAACTAGCGGGGAATCATACGAGCAGTACTTC. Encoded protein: CASTVTSGESYEQYF.

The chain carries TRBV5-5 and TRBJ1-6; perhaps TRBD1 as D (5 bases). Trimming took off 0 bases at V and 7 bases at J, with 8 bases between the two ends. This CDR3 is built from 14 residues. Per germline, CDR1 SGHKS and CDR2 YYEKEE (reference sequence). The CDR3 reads CASSLAGSNSPLHF. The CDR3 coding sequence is TGTGCCAGCAGCTTGGCAGGGAGCAATTCACCCCTCCACTTT.

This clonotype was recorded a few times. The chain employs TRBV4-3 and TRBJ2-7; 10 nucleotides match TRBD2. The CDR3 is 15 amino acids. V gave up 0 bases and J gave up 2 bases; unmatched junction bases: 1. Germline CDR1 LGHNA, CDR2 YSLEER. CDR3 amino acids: CASSQEAGGTYEQYF. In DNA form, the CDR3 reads TGCGCCAGCAGCCAAGAAGCGGGAGGGACCTACGAGCAGTACTTC.

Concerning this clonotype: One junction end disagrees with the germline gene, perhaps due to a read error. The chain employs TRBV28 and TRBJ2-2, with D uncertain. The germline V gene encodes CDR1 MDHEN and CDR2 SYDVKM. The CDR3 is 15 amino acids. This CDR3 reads CVSTLLGRNTGELFF. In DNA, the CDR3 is TGTGTCAGCACCCTTTTGGGCAGGAACACCGGGGAGCTGTTTTTT. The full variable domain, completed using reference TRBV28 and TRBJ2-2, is DVKVTQSSRYLVKRTGEKVFLECVQDMDHENMFWYRQDPGLGLRLIYFSYDVKMKEKGDIPEGYSVSREKKERFSLILESASTNQTSMYLCVSTLLGRNTGELFFGEGSRLTVL.

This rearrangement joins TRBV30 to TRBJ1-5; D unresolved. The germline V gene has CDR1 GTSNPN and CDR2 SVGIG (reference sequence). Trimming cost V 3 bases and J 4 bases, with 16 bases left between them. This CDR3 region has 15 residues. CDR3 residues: CAWSESTDGNQPQHF. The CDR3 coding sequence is TGTGCCTGGAGCGAGTCCACCGACGGGAATCAGCCCCAGCATTTT.

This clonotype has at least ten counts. DNA of the CDR3: TGTGCCAGCAGCTTAGTCGCCTCTGGAAACACCATATATTTT. This sequence encodes CASSLVASGNTIYF. The chain combines TRBV7-2 with TRBJ1-3, with no clear D. V lost 1 base to trimming and J lost 0 bases, with 4 bases between them. The germline gives CDR1 SGHTA, CDR2 FQGNSA. The CDR3 loop spans 14 amino acids. Together with reference TRBV7-2 and TRBJ1-3, the CDR3 gives the full variable domain: GAGVSQSPSNKVTEKGKDVELRCDPISGHTALYWYRQSLGQGLEFLIYFQGNSAPDKSGLPSDRFSAERTGGSVSTLTIQRTQQEDSAVYLCASSLVASGNTIYFGEGSWLTVV.

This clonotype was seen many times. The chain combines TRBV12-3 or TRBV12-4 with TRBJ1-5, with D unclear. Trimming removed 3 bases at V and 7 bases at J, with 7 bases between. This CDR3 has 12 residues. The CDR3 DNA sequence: TGTGCCAGCAGTTTGGCGGGGCAGCCCCAGCATTTT. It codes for CASSLAGQPQHF.

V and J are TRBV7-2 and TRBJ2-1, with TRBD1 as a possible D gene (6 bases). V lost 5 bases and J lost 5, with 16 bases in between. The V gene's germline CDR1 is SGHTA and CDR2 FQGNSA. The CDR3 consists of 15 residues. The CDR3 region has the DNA TGTGCCAGCAGCCGACTATTGGGACATAACAATGAGCAGTTCTTC. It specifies CASSRLLGHNNEQFF.

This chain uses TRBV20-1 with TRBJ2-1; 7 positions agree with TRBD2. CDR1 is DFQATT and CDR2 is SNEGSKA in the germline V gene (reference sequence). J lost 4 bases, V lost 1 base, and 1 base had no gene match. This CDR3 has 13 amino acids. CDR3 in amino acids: CSARAGGYNEQFF. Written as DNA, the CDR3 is TGCAGTGCTAGAGCGGGGGGATACAATGAGCAGTTCTTC.

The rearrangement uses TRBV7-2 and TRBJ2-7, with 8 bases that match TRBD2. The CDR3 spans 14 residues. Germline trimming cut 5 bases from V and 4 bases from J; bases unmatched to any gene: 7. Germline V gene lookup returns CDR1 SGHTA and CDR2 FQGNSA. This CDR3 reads CASSAIREGYEQYF. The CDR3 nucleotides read TGTGCCAGCAGCGCCATACGGGAGGGATACGAGCAGTACTTC.

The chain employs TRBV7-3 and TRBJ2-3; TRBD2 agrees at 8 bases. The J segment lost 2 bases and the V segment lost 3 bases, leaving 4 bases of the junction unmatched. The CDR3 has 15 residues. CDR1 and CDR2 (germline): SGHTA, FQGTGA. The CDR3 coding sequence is TGTGCCAGCAGCTTGGGTAGCGGGGTCACAGATACGCAGTATTTT. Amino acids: CASSLGSGVTDTQYF.

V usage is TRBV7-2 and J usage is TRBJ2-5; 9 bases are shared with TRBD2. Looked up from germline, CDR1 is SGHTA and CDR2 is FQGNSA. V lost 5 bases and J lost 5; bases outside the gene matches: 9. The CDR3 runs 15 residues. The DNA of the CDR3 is TGTGCCAGCAGCCCTTCGGCGGGAGGGGGGGAGACCCAGTACTTC. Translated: CASSPSAGGGETQYF.

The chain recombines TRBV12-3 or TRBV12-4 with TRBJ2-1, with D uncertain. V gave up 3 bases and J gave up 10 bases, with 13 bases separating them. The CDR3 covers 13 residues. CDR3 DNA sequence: TGTGCCAGCAGTTTTACGACTCCATACGAGCAGTTCTTC. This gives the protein CASSFTTPYEQFF.

The CDR3 DNA reads TGTGCCAGCAGTTCCCGGGACAGGGGACCCCTCCACTTT. Residues: CASSSRDRGPLHF. The gene calls are TRBV28 and TRBJ1-6; 10 bases are shared with TRBD1. Germline V gene data show CDR1 as MDHEN and CDR2 as SYDVKM. J was trimmed by 12 bases and V by 4 bases; bases with no gene match: 3. This CDR3 has 13 amino acids.

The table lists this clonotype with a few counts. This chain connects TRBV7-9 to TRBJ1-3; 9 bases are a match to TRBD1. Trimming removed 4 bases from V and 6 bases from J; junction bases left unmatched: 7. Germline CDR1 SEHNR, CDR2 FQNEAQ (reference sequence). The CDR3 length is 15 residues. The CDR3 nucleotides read TGTGCCAGCAGCTCGCCCGGACAGGGGTCAAACACCATATATTTT. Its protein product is CASSSPGQGSNTIYF.